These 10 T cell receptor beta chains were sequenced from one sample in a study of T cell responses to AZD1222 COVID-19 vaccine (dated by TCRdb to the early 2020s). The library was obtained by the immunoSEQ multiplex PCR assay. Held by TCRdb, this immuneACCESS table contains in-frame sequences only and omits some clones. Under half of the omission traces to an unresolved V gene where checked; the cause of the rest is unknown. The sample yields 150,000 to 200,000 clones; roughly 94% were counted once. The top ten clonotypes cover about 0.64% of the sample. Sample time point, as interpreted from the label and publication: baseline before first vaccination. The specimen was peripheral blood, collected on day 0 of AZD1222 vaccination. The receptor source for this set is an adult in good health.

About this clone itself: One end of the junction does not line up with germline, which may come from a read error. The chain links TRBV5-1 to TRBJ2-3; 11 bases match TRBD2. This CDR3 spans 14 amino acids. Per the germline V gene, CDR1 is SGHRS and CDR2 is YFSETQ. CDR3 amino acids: CASSLEGSGRAGDF. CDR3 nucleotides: TGCGCCAGCAGCTTGGAAGGTAGCGGGAGGGCCGGGGATTTT.

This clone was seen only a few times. The CDR3 loop is CASSYSSDPNQPQHF. The DNA of the CDR3 is TGTGCCAGCAGTTACTCGAGCGACCCCAATCAGCCCCAGCATTTT. This chain links TRBV6-5 with TRBJ1-5; no reliable D call. This CDR3 region has 15 residues. CDR1 is MNHEY, CDR2 SVGAGI, per germline. Trimming took 0 bases from V and 3 from J, leaving 9 bases between them.

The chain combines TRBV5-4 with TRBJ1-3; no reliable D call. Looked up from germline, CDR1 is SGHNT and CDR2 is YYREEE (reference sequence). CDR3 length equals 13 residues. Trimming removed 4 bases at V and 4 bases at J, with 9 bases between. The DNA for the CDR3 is TGTGCCAGCAGCCAACCACAAGGAAACACCATATATTTT. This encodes CASSQPQGNTIYF.

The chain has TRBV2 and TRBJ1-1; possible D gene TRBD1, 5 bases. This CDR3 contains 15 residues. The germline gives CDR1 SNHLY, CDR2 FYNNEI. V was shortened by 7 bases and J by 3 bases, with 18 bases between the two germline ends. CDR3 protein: CASTKGRPNHTEAFF. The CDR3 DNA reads TGTGCCAGCACGAAGGGACGGCCGAATCACACTGAAGCTTTCTTT.

The CDR3 region has the DNA TGTGCCAGCAGCCAGGGAGGGTATGGCTACACCTTC. Its protein product is CASSQGGYGYTF. J is TRBJ1-2 and V is TRBV14, with no clear D. The CDR3 covers 12 residues. Trimming removed 3 bases at V and 5 bases at J, with 7 bases between. Germline assignment: CDR1 SGHDN and CDR2 FVKESK.

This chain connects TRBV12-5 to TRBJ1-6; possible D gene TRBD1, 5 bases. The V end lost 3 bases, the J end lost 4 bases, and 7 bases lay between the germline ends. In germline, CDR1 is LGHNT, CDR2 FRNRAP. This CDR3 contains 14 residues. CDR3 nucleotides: TGTGCTAGTGGTTTACAGGATTATAATTCACCCCTCCACTTT. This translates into CASGLQDYNSPLHF.

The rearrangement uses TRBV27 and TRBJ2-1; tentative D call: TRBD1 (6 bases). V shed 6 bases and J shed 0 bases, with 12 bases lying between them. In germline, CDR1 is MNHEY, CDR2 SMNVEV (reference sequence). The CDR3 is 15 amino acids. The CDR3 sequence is CASRDRSRSYNEQFF. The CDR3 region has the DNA TGTGCCAGCAGGGACAGATCCCGCTCCTACAATGAGCAGTTCTTC.

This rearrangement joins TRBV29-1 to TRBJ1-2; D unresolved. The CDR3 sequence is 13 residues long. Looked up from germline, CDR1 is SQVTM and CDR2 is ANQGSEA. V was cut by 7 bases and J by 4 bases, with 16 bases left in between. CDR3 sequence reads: CSGGEGRSYGYTF. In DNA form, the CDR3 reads TGCAGCGGCGGGGAGGGCAGGTCCTATGGCTACACCTTC.

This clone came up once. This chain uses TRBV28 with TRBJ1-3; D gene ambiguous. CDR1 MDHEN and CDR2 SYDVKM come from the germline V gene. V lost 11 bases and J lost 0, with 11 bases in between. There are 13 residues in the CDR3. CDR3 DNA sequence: TGTGCCTGTCATAGGAGCTCTGGAAACACCATATATTTT. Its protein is CACHRSSGNTIYF.

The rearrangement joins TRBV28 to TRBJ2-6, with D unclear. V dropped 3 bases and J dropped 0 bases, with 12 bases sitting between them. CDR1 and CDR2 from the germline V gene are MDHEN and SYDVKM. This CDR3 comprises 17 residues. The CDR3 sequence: CASSFIAAPSGANVLTF. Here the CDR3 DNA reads TGTGCCAGCAGTTTTATAGCAGCCCCCTCTGGGGCCAACGTCCTGACTTTC.